Presented here are 29 T cell receptor beta chains from one specimen sequenced in a study of blood T cell repertoires in COVID-19. Profiling relied on immunoSEQ multiplex PCR, and the TCRdb table lists in-frame clones only, not all of them. This sample has about 75,000 clones; 75% to 85% occur once, and the top ten carry approximately 20%. The sample comprised peripheral blood. These TCRs come from a woman between 45 and 65 years old with acute or convalescent COVID-19.

The V gene is TRBV20-1, the J gene TRBJ2-7, with D maybe TRBD2 (6 bases). The CDR3 extends over 11 amino acids. V was clipped by 7 bases and J by 11 bases, with 18 bases between them. CDR1 is DFQATT and CDR2 is SNEGSKA in the germline V gene (reference sequence). The CDR3: CSGRVGAFEYF. Here the CDR3 DNA reads TGCAGTGGGAGGGTAGGGGCTTTCGAGTACTTC.

V is TRBV7-3 and J is TRBJ1-2; possibly TRBD1 for D (6 bases). CDR3 size: 15 residues. The germline CDR1 and CDR2 sequences are SGHTA and FQGTGA. Trimming stripped 2 bases from V and 7 bases from J, with 17 bases between. CDR3 sequence (DNA): TGTGCCAGCAGCTTAGGACCCGTGGGGGCAAGTGGCTACACCTTC. It yields the protein CASSLGPVGASGYTF.

The V gene is TRBV27, the J gene TRBJ2-3; 7 bases match TRBD2. Trimming cost V 2 bases and J 6 bases; bases outside gene matches: 11. CDR3 length: 16 residues. Germline assignment: CDR1 MNHEY and CDR2 SMNVEV (reference sequence). The CDR3 reads CASSLGAGRVTDTQYF. The CDR3 nucleotides read TGTGCCAGCAGTTTAGGAGCGGGAAGAGTAACGGATACGCAGTATTTT.

This clone was recorded a few times. The genes are TRBV28 and TRBJ2-7; weak D call: TRBD1 (5 bases). This CDR3 contains 13 residues. V lost 2 bases and J 8 bases, leaving 13 bases between the germline ends. Germline V gene lookup returns CDR1 MDHEN and CDR2 SYDVKM. CDR3 coding DNA: TGTGCCAGCAGTTTAAGACAGATGCTCAAGCAGTACTTC. It translates to CASSLRQMLKQYF.

The chain uses TRBV25-1 and TRBJ2-7, with 8 bases matching TRBD1. The V segment lost 4 bases and the J segment 1 base; nucleotides outside the gene matches: 3. This CDR3 comprises 14 residues. Per germline, CDR1 MGHDK and CDR2 SYGVNS. DNA for the CDR3: TGTGCCAGCAGTGGAGACAGGGGATCCTACGAGCAGTACTTC. Translated: CASSGDRGSYEQYF.

J is TRBJ2-5 and V is TRBV24-1; 7 bases align to TRBD2. Germline V gives CDR1 KGHDR, CDR2 SFDVKD. The CDR3 totals 17 residues. Trimming took 1 base from V and 1 from J; bases not matched to a gene: 8. The CDR3 DNA reads TGTGCCACCAGTGATTTTTTGGCTAGCGGCTCCCAAGAGACCCAGTACTTC. Translated: CATSDFLASGSQETQYF.

J is TRBJ2-3 and V is TRBV15, with D possibly TRBD2 on 6 matching bases. Trimming took off 3 bases at V and 1 base at J, with 14 bases between the two ends. The CDR3 extends over 16 amino acids. Germline values: CDR1 LNHNV, CDR2 YYDKDF (reference sequence). CDR3 nucleotides: TGTGCCACCAGCAGTCCTCTAGCGACACGCACAGATACGCAGTATTTT. Amino acid sequence: CATSSPLATRTDTQYF.

With regard to this clone: The conserved closing phenylalanine or tryptophan is absent in this CDR3, likely reflecting a read error. This chain uses TRBV4-3 with TRBJ1-2; 11 nucleotides agree with TRBD1. The V gene's germline CDR1 is LGHNA and CDR2 YSLEER. The CDR3 runs 16 residues. V lost 0 bases and J lost 8; bases outside the gene matches: 8. The CDR3 DNA reads as TGCGCCAGCAGCCAAGATCTAGCTCGGACAGGGGGCGGCTACACCCTC. It yields the protein CASSQDLARTGGGYTL.

V and J are TRBV19 and TRBJ2-1; 13 nucleotides match TRBD2. J gave up 3 bases and V 5 bases, and 4 bases lay outside the gene matches. This CDR3 is 16 amino acids long. Germline V CDR1 and CDR2: LNHDA, SQIVND (reference sequence). The CDR3 loop reads CASSRLAGGHYNEQFF. The DNA of the CDR3 is TGTGCCAGTAGTCGACTAGCGGGGGGCCACTACAATGAGCAGTTCTTC.

This clone turned up a few times. The chain couples TRBV6-5 to TRBJ1-1; 10 bases match TRBD1. Germline CDR1 is MNHEY and CDR2 is SVGAGI. J gave up 14 bases and V 11 bases, and 17 bases lay outside the gene matches. There are 13 residues in the CDR3. CDR3 sequence (DNA): TGTGCCGTATCGGACAGGGGGGGCTTTGAGGGCTTCTTT. This sequence encodes CAVSDRGGFEGFF.

The gene calls are TRBV11-2 and TRBJ2-3, with 11 nucleotides matching TRBD2. Germline CDR1 SGHAT, CDR2 FQNNGV. The CDR3 runs 17 residues. Trimming cost V 10 bases and J 4 bases; bases outside gene matches: 16. The CDR3: CATGTSGETPVADTQYF. CDR3 nucleotide sequence: TGTGCCACTGGGACTAGCGGCGAAACTCCTGTGGCAGATACGCAGTATTTT.

This rearrangement joins TRBV5-6 to TRBJ1-2; weak D call: TRBD1 (6 bases). Trimming took off 4 bases at V and 8 bases at J, with 15 bases between the two ends. Germline V gene lookup returns CDR1 SGHDT and CDR2 YYEEEE. CDR3 length: 13 residues. CDR3 protein: CASSPPGVRGYTF. The CDR3 region has the DNA TGTGCCAGCAGCCCACCAGGGGTTAGGGGCTACACCTTC.

The V call is TRBV18, the J call TRBJ2-5, with 14 nucleotides matching TRBD2. The CDR3 loop spans 17 amino acids. The germline gives CDR1 KGHSH, CDR2 LQKENI. J lost 6 bases, V lost 0 bases, and 6 bases had no gene match. CDR3 in amino acids: CASSPPGLAGVGKTQYF. CDR3 nucleotides: TGTGCCAGCTCACCACCGGGACTAGCGGGAGTAGGGAAGACCCAGTACTTC.

The chain carries TRBV19 and TRBJ1-2; D not certain. Trimming took 8 bases from V and 2 from J, leaving 15 bases between them. The length of the CDR3 is 14 residues. CDR1 is LNHDA, CDR2 SQIVND, per germline (reference sequence). CDR3 in amino acids: CASQNPGGNYGYTF. In DNA form, the CDR3 reads TGTGCCAGTCAGAACCCGGGCGGGAACTATGGCTACACCTTC. The whole variable domain, filled in from reference TRBV19 and TRBJ1-2, reads DGGITQSPKYLFRKEGQNVTLSCEQNLNHDAMYWYRQDPGQGLRLIYYSQIVNDFQKGDIAEGYSVSREKKESFPLTVTSAQKNPTAFYLCASQNPGGNYGYTFGSGTRLTVV.

J is TRBJ1-2 and V is TRBV7-9, with 10 bases identical to TRBD1. Germline CDR1 reads SEHNR; CDR2 reads FQNEAQ (reference sequence). V lost 5 bases to trimming and J lost 4 bases; unmatched junction nucleotides: 7. This CDR3 is 15 amino acids long. The CDR3 region has the DNA TGTGCCAGCAGCAACGAGGGGACAGGGGTCTATGGCTACACCTTC. The encoded protein is CASSNEGTGVYGYTF.

The J gene is TRBJ2-1, the V gene TRBV2; 7 nucleotides align to TRBD2. Germline V gene sequence: CDR1 SNHLY, CDR2 FYNNEI. The CDR3 sequence is 14 residues long. Losses at the gene ends were 8 bases for V and 0 bases for J; bases not matched to a gene: 4. CDR3 DNA: TGTGCCAGCGAAGCGGGGAGCTCCTACAATGAGCAGTTCTTC. Protein sequence: CASEAGSSYNEQFF. Combining the CDR3 with reference TRBV2 and TRBJ2-1 gives the whole variable domain EPEVTQTPSHQVTQMGQEVILRCVPISNHLYFYWYRQILGQKVEFLVSFYNNEISEKSEIFDDQFSVERPDGSNFTLKIRSTKLEDSAMYFCASEAGSSYNEQFFGPGTRLTVL.

The gene calls are TRBV7-2 and TRBJ2-3; D is undetermined. V dropped 8 bases and J dropped 1 base, with 13 bases sitting between them. CDR1 SGHTA and CDR2 FQGNSA come from the germline V gene. The CDR3 runs 14 residues. CDR3 bases: TGTGCCAGCCTTCTTTCCGTCGGCACAGATACGCAGTATTTT. Residues: CASLLSVGTDTQYF.

This clone was found once. The chain joins TRBV9 to TRBJ2-1, with D uncertain. Germline-derived CDR1 and CDR2 are SGDLS and YYNGEE. The CDR3 spans 16 residues. V was cut by 3 bases and J by 3 bases, with 16 bases left in between. The CDR3 DNA is TGTGCCAGCAGCGCCCTTGACAACCCATACTACAATGAGCAGTTCTTC. Protein product: CASSALDNPYYNEQFF.

V is TRBV30 and J is TRBJ1-5, with TRBD1 matching 9 bases. The CDR3 totals 14 residues. Germline lookup yields CDR1 GTSNPN and CDR2 SVGIG (reference sequence). The V segment lost 7 bases and the J segment 5 bases; nucleotides outside the gene matches: 9. The CDR3 nucleotides are TGTGCCTCATCCGGGACAGGGACAGATCAGCCCCAGCATTTT. Protein sequence: CASSGTGTDQPQHF.

This sequence joins TRBV3-1 (or the pseudogene TRBV3-2) and TRBJ1-6, with D possibly matching TRBD1 (5 bases). V lost 6 bases and J lost 0, with 12 bases in between. This CDR3 spans 16 amino acids. Looked up from germline, CDR1 is LGHDT and CDR2 is YNNKEL (reference sequence). The CDR3 DNA is TGTGCCAGCAGGCAGGGTTTAAGCTCCTATAATTCACCCCTCCACTTT. Protein product: CASRQGLSSYNSPLHF.

This clone turned up a few times. The rearrangement links TRBV7-2 to TRBJ1-5, with 9 bases fitting TRBD1. Germline V gene data show CDR1 as SGHTA and CDR2 as FQGNSA. V lost 5 bases, J lost 6 bases, and 8 bases stayed unmatched. This CDR3 region has 15 residues. DNA for the CDR3: TGTGCCAGCAGCCGGGGGACAGGGCCGGGTCAGCCCCAGCATTTT. It encodes CASSRGTGPGQPQHF.

V gene TRBV7-2 combines with J gene TRBJ2-7, with 8 nucleotides matching TRBD2. The CDR3 length is 18 residues. V shed 5 bases and J 4 bases; nucleotides not matched to a gene: 19. The V gene's germline CDR1 is SGHTA and CDR2 FQGNSA. The CDR3 spells CASSPFGGVGTVLYEQYF. The CDR3 bases are TGTGCCAGCAGCCCATTCGGGGGGGTGGGGACGGTCCTTTACGAGCAGTACTTC.

This rearrangement joins TRBV27 to TRBJ1-5, with TRBD1 as a possible D gene (5 bases). The CDR3 is 15 residues long. Germline V gene data show CDR1 as MNHEY and CDR2 as SMNVEV (reference sequence). Trimming took 5 bases from V and 0 from J, leaving 11 bases between them. CDR3 nucleotide sequence: TGTGCCAGCAGTCCCGGGACTTTTAGCAATCAGCCCCAGCATTTT. Translation: CASSPGTFSNQPQHF.

This chain uses TRBV5-1 with TRBJ2-2; 12 bases line up with TRBD1. CDR1 SGHRS and CDR2 YFSETQ come from the germline V gene. This CDR3 region has 17 residues. With 4 bases clipped from V and 3 bases from J, the junction kept 7 bases outside the gene matches. Written as DNA, the CDR3 is TGCGCCAGCAGCCCCTCGGGACAGGGGGCATACACCGGGGAGCTGTTTTTT. Encoded protein: CASSPSGQGAYTGELFF.

This clone has a handful of counts. J is TRBJ1-2 and V is TRBV11-3; TRBD1 aligns across 7 bases. Trimming at V came to 2 bases and at J to 8 bases, leaving 5 bases not matched to a gene. Germline lookup yields CDR1 SGHNT and CDR2 YENEEA. CDR3 length: 13 amino acids. CDR3 amino acids: CASSLFQGDGYTF. The CDR3 DNA follows: TGTGCCAGCAGCTTATTTCAGGGGGACGGCTACACCTTC.

The chain uses TRBV2 and TRBJ2-1, with TRBD2 matching over 11 bases. The CDR3 contains 16 residues. Germline V gene sequence: CDR1 SNHLY, CDR2 FYNNEI. V was clipped by 10 bases and J by 4 bases; unmatched bases: 12. DNA of the CDR3: TGTGCCAAAACCCCGACCGGGACTAGCGGTTACAATGAGCAGTTCTTC. It encodes CAKTPTGTSGYNEQFF. Full variable domain (rest looked up from reference TRBV2 and TRBJ2-1): EPEVTQTPSHQVTQMGQEVILRCVPISNHLYFYWYRQILGQKVEFLVSFYNNEISEKSEIFDDQFSVERPDGSNFTLKIRSTKLEDSAMYFCAKTPTGTSGYNEQFFGPGTRLTVL.

The chain uses TRBV6-2 or TRBV6-3 and TRBJ2-5; 9 nucleotides align to TRBD2. The V gene's germline CDR1 is MNHEY and CDR2 SVGEGT. V lost 2 bases to trimming and J lost 4 bases; unmatched junction nucleotides: 8. This CDR3 comprises 16 residues. CDR3 DNA sequence: TGTGCCAGCAGTTACACCAGCGGGGGGCTGGGAGAGACCCAGTACTTC. Its protein product is CASSYTSGGLGETQYF.

The gene calls are TRBV18 and TRBJ2-1, with no clear D. This CDR3 comprises 11 residues. V dropped 3 bases and J dropped 6 bases, with 3 bases sitting between them. In germline, CDR1 is KGHSH, CDR2 LQKENI. CDR3 nucleotides: TGTGCCAGCTCACCCCTCAATGAGCAGTTCTTC. It encodes CASSPLNEQFF.

The V gene is TRBV19, the J gene TRBJ1-2; TRBD1 aligns across 7 bases. There are 14 residues in the CDR3. The V and J ends lost 5 bases and 7 bases, in that order; junction bases with no gene match: 10. Looked up from germline, CDR1 is LNHDA and CDR2 is SQIVND (reference sequence). CDR3 in amino acids: CASSSPQGFGGYTF. CDR3 sequence (DNA): TGTGCCAGTAGTTCACCACAGGGGTTTGGTGGCTACACCTTC.